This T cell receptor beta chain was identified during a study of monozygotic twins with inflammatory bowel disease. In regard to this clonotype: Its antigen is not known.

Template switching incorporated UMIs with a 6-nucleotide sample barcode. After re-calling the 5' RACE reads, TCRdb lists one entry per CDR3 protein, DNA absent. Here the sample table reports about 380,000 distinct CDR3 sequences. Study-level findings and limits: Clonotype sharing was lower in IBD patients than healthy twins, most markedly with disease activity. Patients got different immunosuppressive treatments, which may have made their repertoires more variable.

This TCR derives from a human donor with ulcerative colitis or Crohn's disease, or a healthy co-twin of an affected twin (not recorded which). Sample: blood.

CDR3 loop: CASAGTAADTQYF. This rearrangement joins TRBV5-1 to TRBJ2-3. CDR1 and CDR2 from the germline V gene are SGHRS and YFSETQ. CDR3 length: 13 amino acids. Full variable domain (rest looked up from reference TRBV5-1 and TRBJ2-3): KAGVTQTPRYLIKTRGQQVTLSCSPISGHRSVSWYQQTPGQGLQFLFEYFSETQRNKGNFPGRFSGRQFSNSRSEMNVSTLELGDSALYLCASAGTAADTQYFGPGTRLTVL.